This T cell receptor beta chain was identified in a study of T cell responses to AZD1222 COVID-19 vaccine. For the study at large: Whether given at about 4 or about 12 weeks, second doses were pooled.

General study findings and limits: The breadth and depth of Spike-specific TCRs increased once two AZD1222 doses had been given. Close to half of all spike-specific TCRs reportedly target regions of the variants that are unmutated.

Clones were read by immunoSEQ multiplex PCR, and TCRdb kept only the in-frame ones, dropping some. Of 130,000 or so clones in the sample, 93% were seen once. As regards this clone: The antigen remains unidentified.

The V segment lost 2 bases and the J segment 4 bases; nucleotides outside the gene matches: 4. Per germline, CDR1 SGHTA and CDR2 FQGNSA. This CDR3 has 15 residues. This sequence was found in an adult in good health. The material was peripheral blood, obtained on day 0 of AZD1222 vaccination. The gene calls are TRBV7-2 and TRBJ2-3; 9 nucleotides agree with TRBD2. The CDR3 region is CASSLSRGRADTQYF. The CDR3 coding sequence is TGTGCCAGCAGCTTATCTCGCGGGAGGGCAGATACGCAGTATTTT.